The rows below give T cell receptor beta chains drawn from one sample of a study of blood T cell repertoires in COVID-19. Here immunoSEQ multiplex PCR was the method, and the copy in TCRdb shows in-frame clones only, minus some. The data show some 170,000 clones, more than 75% seen once. The sample taken for sequencing was PBMCs or T cells enriched from blood (not recorded which). The receptors shown here come from a man between 35 and 55 years old who had recovered from COVID-19. Each CDR3 is given with its conserved first and last residue. Fields, in order: D gene, clone size, V gene, J gene, CDR3 DNA, CDR3 protein. The D gene is left open where the match is weak. Rows give clone size only sometimes, using once, few, many, or a class for an expanded clone.

d_gene: TRBD1; abundance: NA; v_gene: TRBV5-1; j_gene: TRBJ1-4; CDR3nt: TGCGCCAGCAGCTTGGCGGGACAGGGGAATGAAAAACTGTTTTTT; CDR3aa: CASSLAGQGNEKLFF
d_gene: TRBD1; abundance: NA; v_gene: TRBV7-3; j_gene: TRBJ1-3; CDR3nt: TGTGCCAGCAGCTATCGACAGGGCCAGGGAAACACCATATATTTT; CDR3aa: CASSYRQGQGNTIYF
d_gene: TRBD2; abundance: once; v_gene: TRBV5-1; j_gene: TRBJ2-5; CDR3nt: TGCGCCAGCAGCTTGGTTAGCGGGGGGGAGACCCAGTACTTC; CDR3aa: CASSLVSGGETQYF
d_gene: TRBD2; abundance: NA; v_gene: TRBV11-3; j_gene: TRBJ2-3; CDR3nt: TGTGCCAGCAGTTTGAGGACTAGCGGCACAGATACGCAGTATTTT; CDR3aa: CASSLRTSGTDTQYF
d_gene: NA; abundance: NA; v_gene: TRBV5-1; j_gene: TRBJ1-2; CDR3nt: TGCGCCAGCAGCTTGGATTCCGGGGGGCACTATGGCTACACCTTC; CDR3aa: CASSLDSGGHYGYTF
d_gene: NA; abundance: NA; v_gene: TRBV3-1/TRBV3-2; j_gene: TRBJ2-1; CDR3nt: TGTGCCAGCAGCCAGGGGATACAGGGAAATGAGCAGTTCTTC; CDR3aa: CASSQGIQGNEQFF
d_gene: TRBD1; abundance: NA; v_gene: TRBV5-6; j_gene: TRBJ1-2; CDR3nt: TGTGCCAGCAGCGACAGGGTGGGCTATGGCTACACCTTC; CDR3aa: CASSDRVGYGYTF
d_gene: NA; abundance: NA; v_gene: TRBV15; j_gene: TRBJ2-2; CDR3nt: TGTGCCACCACCGTGACAGGTCGGAACACCGGGGAGCTGTTTTTT; CDR3aa: CATTVTGRNTGELFF
d_gene: NA; abundance: NA; v_gene: TRBV5-1; j_gene: TRBJ1-2; CDR3nt: TGCGCCAGCAGCCCGGGACAAGTAATTGGCTACACCTTC; CDR3aa: CASSPGQVIGYTF
d_gene: TRBD2; abundance: NA; v_gene: TRBV5-4; j_gene: TRBJ2-3; CDR3nt: TGTGCCAGCAGCTTGGGGGCTAGCGGGGTCACAGATACGCAGTATTTT; CDR3aa: CASSLGASGVTDTQYF
d_gene: TRBD1; abundance: NA; v_gene: TRBV7-9; j_gene: TRBJ2-3; CDR3nt: TGTGCCAGCAGATCTGGACAGGGTAGCACAGATACGCAGTATTTT; CDR3aa: CASRSGQGSTDTQYF
d_gene: NA; abundance: NA; v_gene: TRBV7-9; j_gene: TRBJ2-7; CDR3nt: TGTGCCAGCAGCTTCGGACGGGACTCCTACGAGCAGTACTTC; CDR3aa: CASSFGRDSYEQYF
d_gene: TRBD1; abundance: NA; v_gene: TRBV3-1/TRBV3-2; j_gene: TRBJ1-5; CDR3nt: TGTGCCAGCAGCGCGACAGGGGGCAGTCATCAGCCCCAGCATTTT; CDR3aa: CASSATGGSHQPQHF
d_gene: NA; abundance: NA; v_gene: TRBV7-9; j_gene: TRBJ2-7; CDR3nt: TGTGCCAGCAGCCCCACCCAGGGAAACGAGCAGTACTTC; CDR3aa: CASSPTQGNEQYF
d_gene: TRBD1; abundance: NA; v_gene: TRBV5-6; j_gene: TRBJ1-2; CDR3nt: TGTGCCAGCAGCCCAACAGGGGCGGCCGGCTATGGCTACACCTTC; CDR3aa: CASSPTGAAGYGYTF
d_gene: NA; abundance: few; v_gene: TRBV29-1; j_gene: TRBJ1-6; CDR3nt: TGCAGCGTTAGGACAGCCGACTCCTATAATTCACCCCTCCACTTT; CDR3aa: CSVRTADSYNSPLHF
d_gene: TRBD1; abundance: NA; v_gene: TRBV5-6; j_gene: TRBJ1-3; CDR3nt: TGTGCCAGCAGCTTACAGGGGACAGGAAACACCATATATTTT; CDR3aa: CASSLQGTGNTIYF
d_gene: TRBD1; abundance: NA; v_gene: TRBV30; j_gene: TRBJ1-6; CDR3nt: TGTGCCTGTACCCCGGACAGGGGGCGATCACCCCTCCACTTT; CDR3aa: CACTPDRGRSPLHF
d_gene: NA; abundance: NA; v_gene: TRBV4-2; j_gene: TRBJ2-1; CDR3nt: TGTGCCAGCAGCCAGTCCCCAGCGCAATACAATGAGCAGTTCTTC; CDR3aa: CASSQSPAQYNEQFF
d_gene: TRBD2; abundance: NA; v_gene: TRBV20-1; j_gene: TRBJ2-1; CDR3nt: TGCAGTGCTAGTCGTCGGGGGGGCCTGGCCCCCAATGAGCAGTTCTTC; CDR3aa: CSASRRGGLAPNEQFF
d_gene: NA; abundance: NA; v_gene: TRBV6-5; j_gene: TRBJ1-4; CDR3nt: TGTGCCAGCAGTTACCAGCGGGGGCAAAATGAAAAACTGTTTTTT; CDR3aa: CASSYQRGQNEKLFF
d_gene: NA; abundance: NA; v_gene: TRBV24-1; j_gene: TRBJ1-2; CDR3nt: TGTGCCACGTCCGAGGGAGGGGCTAGAGGCTACACCTTC; CDR3aa: CATSEGGARGYTF
d_gene: TRBD2; abundance: once; v_gene: TRBV19; j_gene: TRBJ2-3; CDR3nt: TGTGCCAGTAGTACCGGAACTAGCGGGGGGGCAGGCACAGATACGCAGTATTTT; CDR3aa: CASSTGTSGGAGTDTQYF
d_gene: NA; abundance: NA; v_gene: TRBV25-1; j_gene: TRBJ1-3; CDR3nt: TGTGCCAGCAGTGAATATAAGACAGGCCTTGGAAACACCATATATTTT; CDR3aa: CASSEYKTGLGNTIYF
d_gene: NA; abundance: NA; v_gene: TRBV19; j_gene: TRBJ2-2; CDR3nt: TGTGCCGTCCAGATCCTTGGCGGGACCGGGGAGCTGTTTTTT; CDR3aa: CAVQILGGTGELFF
d_gene: NA; abundance: many; v_gene: TRBV2; j_gene: TRBJ2-2; CDR3nt: TGTGCCAGCAGTGAATTGGGCTTCCTGAACACCGGGGAGCTGTTTTTT; CDR3aa: CASSELGFLNTGELFF
d_gene: NA; abundance: once; v_gene: TRBV14; j_gene: TRBJ1-5; CDR3nt: TGTGCCAGCAGCCTCCGGACGGGAAGCAATCAGCCCCAGCATTTT; CDR3aa: CASSLRTGSNQPQHF
d_gene: NA; abundance: NA; v_gene: TRBV7-9; j_gene: TRBJ1-4; CDR3nt: TGTGCCAGCAGCCCGACAGCAACTAATGAAAAACTGTTTTTT; CDR3aa: CASSPTATNEKLFF
d_gene: TRBD1; abundance: NA; v_gene: TRBV12-3/TRBV12-4; j_gene: TRBJ2-1; CDR3nt: TGTGCCAGCAGACGGGACAGTCAAAATGAGCAGTTCTTC; CDR3aa: CASRRDSQNEQFF
d_gene: TRBD1; abundance: NA; v_gene: TRBV6-5; j_gene: TRBJ1-6; CDR3nt: TGTGCCAGCACGGACAGGGGGTTTGATTCACCCCTCCACTTT; CDR3aa: CASTDRGFDSPLHF
d_gene: NA; abundance: NA; v_gene: TRBV19; j_gene: TRBJ1-5; CDR3nt: TGTGCCAGTCAAACAGGGCAGAAGTTTAGCAATCAGCCCCAGCATTTT; CDR3aa: CASQTGQKFSNQPQHF
d_gene: NA; abundance: NA; v_gene: TRBV7-3; j_gene: TRBJ1-1; CDR3nt: TGTGCCAGCAGCGCACAGGTCGGGACTGAAGCTTTCTTT; CDR3aa: CASSAQVGTEAFF
d_gene: TRBD1; abundance: NA; v_gene: TRBV6-4; j_gene: TRBJ2-7; CDR3nt: TGTGCCAGCAGTGACATAGGACAGGGAGAATCCTACGAGCAGTACTTC; CDR3aa: CASSDIGQGESYEQYF
d_gene: NA; abundance: NA; v_gene: TRBV4-2; j_gene: TRBJ1-4; CDR3nt: TGTGCCAGCAGCCCCGGGACATTGGGGGAAAAACTGTTTTTT; CDR3aa: CASSPGTLGEKLFF
d_gene: NA; abundance: NA; v_gene: TRBV12-3/TRBV12-4; j_gene: TRBJ1-1; CDR3nt: TGTGCCAGCGGGGCTGGGGTGGAGGCTTTCTTT; CDR3aa: CASGAGVEAFF
d_gene: TRBD1; abundance: few; v_gene: TRBV29-1; j_gene: TRBJ1-2; CDR3nt: TGCAGCGTTGGACAGGGCTATGGCTACACCTTC; CDR3aa: CSVGQGYGYTF
d_gene: NA; abundance: few; v_gene: TRBV27; j_gene: TRBJ1-1; CDR3nt: TGTGCCAGCAGTTTGAATCGGGGGTGGAACGTTGAAGCTTTCTTT; CDR3aa: CASSLNRGWNVEAFF
d_gene: NA; abundance: NA; v_gene: TRBV4-2; j_gene: TRBJ2-2; CDR3nt: TGTGCCAGCAGCCAAGTGAGGACTACGACCGGGGAGCTGTTTTTT; CDR3aa: CASSQVRTTTGELFF
d_gene: TRBD1; abundance: NA; v_gene: TRBV5-1; j_gene: TRBJ1-2; CDR3nt: TGCGCCAGCAGCCAAACTAGGGACAGTCGCTATGGCTACACCTTC; CDR3aa: CASSQTRDSRYGYTF
d_gene: TRBD1; abundance: NA; v_gene: TRBV19; j_gene: TRBJ1-4; CDR3nt: TGTGCCAGTACTCGCCAGGGGGTTGCTCAGGGTGAAAAACTGTTTTTT; CDR3aa: CASTRQGVAQGEKLFF
d_gene: NA; abundance: NA; v_gene: TRBV7-2; j_gene: TRBJ2-3; CDR3nt: TGTGCCAGCAGCCAGCTAGTCTCCGGCTCCAAGGCGTATTTT; CDR3aa: CASSQLVSGSKAYF
d_gene: NA; abundance: many; v_gene: TRBV19; j_gene: TRBJ2-1; CDR3nt: TGTGCCAGTAGTATAGCTGGCCACAATGAGCAGTTCTTC; CDR3aa: CASSIAGHNEQFF
d_gene: NA; abundance: NA; v_gene: TRBV12-3/TRBV12-4; j_gene: TRBJ1-2; CDR3nt: TGTGCCAGCAGTTTTTTCCGGGGGGATGGCTACACCTTC; CDR3aa: CASSFFRGDGYTF
d_gene: NA; abundance: NA; v_gene: TRBV9; j_gene: TRBJ1-1; CDR3nt: TGTGCCAGCAGCCCCCAGACGAGGGCAGCTTTCTTT; CDR3aa: CASSPQTRAAFF
d_gene: NA; abundance: NA; v_gene: TRBV5-1; j_gene: TRBJ1-1; CDR3nt: TGCGCCAGTCGTCAAGTTCAGGCGCCGAACACTGAAGCTTTCTTT; CDR3aa: CASRQVQAPNTEAFF
d_gene: TRBD1; abundance: NA; v_gene: TRBV19; j_gene: TRBJ1-4; CDR3nt: TGTGCCAGTAGATCCGGGACAGTGACAACTAATGAAAAACTGTTTTTT; CDR3aa: CASRSGTVTTNEKLFF
d_gene: TRBD1; abundance: NA; v_gene: TRBV7-9; j_gene: TRBJ2-1; CDR3nt: TGTGCCAGCAGTTTGGACAGGCGATCTACGGGCAGCTCCTACAATGAGCAGTTCTTC; CDR3aa: CASSLDRRSTGSSYNEQFF
d_gene: TRBD2; abundance: NA; v_gene: TRBV5-1; j_gene: TRBJ2-1; CDR3nt: TGCGCCAGCAGCTTGGGGACTAGCGGGGGCTATGAGCAGTTCTTC; CDR3aa: CASSLGTSGGYEQFF
d_gene: NA; abundance: NA; v_gene: TRBV7-2; j_gene: TRBJ1-5; CDR3nt: TGTGCCAGCAGTATGGCGAGGCCTAGCAATCAGCCCCAGCATTTT; CDR3aa: CASSMARPSNQPQHF
d_gene: NA; abundance: NA; v_gene: TRBV18; j_gene: TRBJ2-1; CDR3nt: TGTGCCAGCTCACCGCGTCTAAATCCGGGATCCTACAATGAGCAGTTCTTC; CDR3aa: CASSPRLNPGSYNEQFF
d_gene: NA; abundance: NA; v_gene: TRBV2; j_gene: TRBJ1-6; CDR3nt: TGTGCCAGCAGTGAGGACAGCCCAAATAATTCACCCCTCCACTTT; CDR3aa: CASSEDSPNNSPLHF
d_gene: NA; abundance: NA; v_gene: TRBV21-1; j_gene: TRBJ1-5; CDR3nt: TGTGCCAGCAGCAGTTCAGGGTTAGGAGTGCCCCAGCATTTT; CDR3aa: CASSSSGLGVPQHF
d_gene: NA; abundance: NA; v_gene: TRBV3-1/TRBV3-2; j_gene: TRBJ1-4; CDR3nt: TGTGCCAGCAGCCTACGGGGGGGTGAAAAACTGTTTTTT; CDR3aa: CASSLRGGEKLFF
d_gene: NA; abundance: NA; v_gene: TRBV9; j_gene: TRBJ2-2; CDR3nt: TGTGCCAGCAGCGTGAAGGGGGCGAACACCGGGGAGCTGTTTTTT; CDR3aa: CASSVKGANTGELFF
d_gene: NA; abundance: NA; v_gene: TRBV20-1; j_gene: TRBJ2-2; CDR3nt: TGCAGTGCTAGTGGCAGGGACTTGAACACCGGGGAGCTGTTTTTT; CDR3aa: CSASGRDLNTGELFF
d_gene: NA; abundance: NA; v_gene: TRBV6-1; j_gene: TRBJ1-5; CDR3nt: TGTGCCAGCAGTGAAGCGGCAGGGGTAGGGCCCCAGCATTTT; CDR3aa: CASSEAAGVGPQHF